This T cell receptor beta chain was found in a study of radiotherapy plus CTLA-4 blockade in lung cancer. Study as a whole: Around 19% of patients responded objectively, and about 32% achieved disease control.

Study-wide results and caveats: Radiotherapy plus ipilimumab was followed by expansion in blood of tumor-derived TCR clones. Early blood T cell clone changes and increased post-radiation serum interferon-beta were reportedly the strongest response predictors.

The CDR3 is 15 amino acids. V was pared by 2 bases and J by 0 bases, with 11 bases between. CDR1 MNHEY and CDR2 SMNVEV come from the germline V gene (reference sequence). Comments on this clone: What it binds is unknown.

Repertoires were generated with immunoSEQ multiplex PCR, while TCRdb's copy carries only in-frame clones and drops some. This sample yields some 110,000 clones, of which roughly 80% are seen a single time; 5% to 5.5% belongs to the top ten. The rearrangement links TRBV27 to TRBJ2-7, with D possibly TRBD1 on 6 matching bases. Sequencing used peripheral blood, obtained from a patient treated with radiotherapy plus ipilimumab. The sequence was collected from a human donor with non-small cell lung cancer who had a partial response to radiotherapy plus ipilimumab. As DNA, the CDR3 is TGTGCCAGCAGTTTAGTGGGGGCCCCCTCCTACGAGCAGTACTTC. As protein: CASSLVGAPSYEQYF.